This T cell receptor beta chain appears in the sequencing data of a study of T cell changes during pregnancy in multiple sclerosis. A word on this clone: In the same sample, other DNA sequences code for this CDR3.

Germline CDR1 and CDR2: SNHLY and FYNNEI. CDR3 length equals 15 residues. V shed 6 bases and J shed 3 bases, with 17 bases lying between them. The method was immunoSEQ multiplex PCR; TCRdb's version includes in-frame clones alone and lacks a portion of them. Of some 28,000 clones in the sample, 89% were seen once. Specimen: CD4+ T cells from peripheral blood mononuclear cells, collected in the first trimester of pregnancy. The V and J genes are TRBV2 and TRBJ1-1; tentative D call: TRBD1 (5 bases). The receptor was derived from a female donor in good health, enrolled as a control in a pregnancy study. CDR3: CASRAVGRKDTEAFF. The CDR3 DNA reads TGTGCCAGCAGAGCCGTGGGGCGAAAGGACACTGAAGCTTTCTTT.